These 14 T cell receptor beta chains originate from one sample sequenced in a study of blood T cell repertoires in COVID-19 (dated by TCRdb to 2018 to 2020). Libraries were prepared through the immunoSEQ multiplex PCR assay. What TCRdb holds here is the immuneACCESS table cut down to in-frame rearrangements. Part of the clones is not present; checked against another copy, under half of the missing clones reflect an unresolved V gene, and the others are unexplained. The sample includes more than 60,000 clones, with nearly 90% observed a single time. The top ten hold less than 6.5% of the sample. Material for sequencing was peripheral blood. The receptors shown here come from a man in his fifties or sixties with acute or convalescent COVID-19.

This sequence joins TRBV2 and TRBJ2-1, with 16 bases fitting TRBD2. The germline CDR1 and CDR2 sequences are SNHLY and FYNNEI. The trim removed 6 bases at V and 7 bases at J, leaving 12 bases unmatched. The CDR3 contains 18 residues. CDR3 bases: TGTGCCAGCAGACCGGGACTAGCGGGAGGGCTGGGTAAAAATGAGCAGTTCTTC. Translation: CASRPGLAGGLGKNEQFF.

This rearrangement joins TRBV2 to TRBJ2-3, with 11 bases that match TRBD2. V trimming: 2 bases; J trimming: 2 bases; junction bases outside the gene matches: 6. The CDR3 extends over 17 amino acids. Germline V gene sequence: CDR1 SNHLY, CDR2 FYNNEI. CDR3 loop: CASSEPTSGTYTDTQYF. CDR3 DNA sequence: TGTGCCAGCAGTGAACCGACTAGCGGGACGTACACAGATACGCAGTATTTT. Filled out from reference TRBV2 and TRBJ2-3, the complete variable domain reads EPEVTQTPSHQVTQMGQEVILRCVPISNHLYFYWYRQILGQKVEFLVSFYNNEISEKSEIFDDQFSVERPDGSNFTLKIRSTKLEDSAMYFCASSEPTSGTYTDTQYFGPGTRLTVL.

As concerns this clone: The same CDR3 also results from other DNA sequences found in this sample. The chain uses TRBV6-1 and TRBJ1-5, with TRBD1 as a possible D gene (5 bases). Trimming removed 0 bases at V and 5 bases at J, with 11 bases between. The CDR3 sequence is 15 residues long. Germline V gene lookup returns CDR1 MNHNS and CDR2 SASEGT. The CDR3 spells CASSEAGGEYQPQHF. In nucleotides, the CDR3 is TGTGCCAGCAGTGAAGCTGGGGGGGAGTATCAGCCCCAGCATTTT.

The chain combines TRBV7-2 with TRBJ1-5; TRBD1 aligns across 7 bases. Trimming cost V 2 bases and J 10 bases; bases outside gene matches: 5. Germline V gene lookup returns CDR1 SGHTA and CDR2 FQGNSA. CDR3 size: 13 residues. CDR3 loop: CASSLKGAGPQHF. CDR3 coding DNA: TGTGCCAGCAGCTTAAAGGGGGCAGGACCCCAGCATTTT.

The chain recombines TRBV6-5 with TRBJ1-6, with TRBD1 matching 7 bases. CDR3 length: 15 residues. Trimming removed 2 bases from V and 9 bases from J; junction bases left unmatched: 7. Germline V lookup: CDR1 MNHEY, CDR2 SVGAGI. CDR3 residues: CASSYQGGKGSPLHF. CDR3 nucleotide sequence: TGTGCCAGCAGTTACCAAGGGGGCAAGGGTTCACCCCTCCACTTT.

The V and J genes are TRBV2 and TRBJ2-2; TRBD2 matches at 7 bases. The ends lost 7 bases at V and 7 bases at J; junction bases unmatched: 12. The CDR3 has 15 amino acids. Germline lookup yields CDR1 SNHLY and CDR2 FYNNEI. The CDR3 is CASTPGKGRGGELFF. The DNA for the CDR3 is TGTGCCAGCACACCGGGAAAGGGGAGGGGCGGGGAGCTGTTTTTT.

The CDR3 loop reads CASTSRPGGNQPQHF. The CDR3 nucleotides are TGCGCCAGCACCTCAAGGCCGGGGGGCAATCAGCCCCAGCATTTT. The chain recombines TRBV4-1 with TRBJ1-5, with D maybe TRBD1 (5 bases). Germline V lookup: CDR1 MGHRA, CDR2 YSYEKL. Trimming took off 7 bases at V and 2 bases at J, with 15 bases between the two ends. The CDR3 is 15 residues long.

The chain couples TRBV19 to TRBJ2-5; TRBD1 matches 8 bases. Germline assignment: CDR1 LNHDA and CDR2 SQIVND (reference sequence). The CDR3 runs to 15 residues. Trimming took 0 bases from V and 5 from J; bases not matched to a gene: 5. CDR3 nucleotide sequence: TGTGCCAGTAGTATAGATCGGAACAGGGGGGAGACCCAGTACTTC. As protein: CASSIDRNRGETQYF. Full variable domain (rest looked up from reference TRBV19 and TRBJ2-5): DGGITQSPKYLFRKEGQNVTLSCEQNLNHDAMYWYRQDPGQGLRLIYYSQIVNDFQKGDIAEGYSVSREKKESFPLTVTSAQKNPTAFYLCASSIDRNRGETQYFGPGTRLLVL.

Only one count was recorded for this clone. This chain connects TRBV5-1 to TRBJ1-1, with 8 bases that match TRBD1. The CDR3 runs to 15 residues. The V gene's germline CDR1 is SGHRS and CDR2 YFSETQ. V dropped 1 base and J dropped 0; count of bases not matched to a gene: 2. The CDR3 DNA reads as TGCGCCAGCAGCTTGAGACAGGGGATGAACACTGAAGCTTTCTTT. Amino acid sequence: CASSLRQGMNTEAFF.

V gene TRBV4-1 combines with J gene TRBJ2-1, with D perhaps matching TRBD2 (6 bases). The CDR3 runs 13 residues. With 3 bases removed from V and 7 bases from J, the gap between germline ends came to 10 bases. Germline V gene sequence: CDR1 MGHRA, CDR2 YSYEKL. CDR3 sequence (DNA): TGCGCCAGCAGCCACGGCGGGACGAATGAGCAGTTCTTC. Its translation: CASSHGGTNEQFF.

CDR3: CASSRTAMTSYEQYF. The CDR3 nucleotides are TGTGCCAGCAGCCGGACAGCAATGACTTCCTACGAGCAGTACTTC. This chain uses TRBV7-2 with TRBJ2-7, with TRBD1 as a possible D gene (6 bases). The CDR3 is made up of 15 amino acids. V lost 5 bases and J 1 base, leaving 15 bases between the germline ends. Germline values: CDR1 SGHTA, CDR2 FQGNSA.

The chain joins TRBV19 to TRBJ1-4; tentatively, D is TRBD1 (6 bases). Trimming pared 4 bases from V and 3 bases from J, leaving 12 bases between. The CDR3 totals 15 residues. Germline loops: CDR1 LNHDA, CDR2 SQIVND (reference sequence). CDR3 bases: TGTGCCAGTAGTAAATCAGGGGCGGCTAATGAAAAACTGTTTTTT. This codes for CASSKSGAANEKLFF.

The chain combines TRBV12-5 with TRBJ2-2; TRBD1 might be the D (5 bases). Germline CDR1 and CDR2: LGHNT and FRNRAP. Trimming left V 5 bases short and J 0 bases short, with 7 bases between. The length of the CDR3 is 14 residues. For the CDR3, the DNA is TGTGCTAGTGGTCAGGGATCGAACACCGGGGAGCTGTTTTTT. It encodes CASGQGSNTGELFF.

The chain recombines TRBV27 with TRBJ2-7, with 9 bases aligning to TRBD1. The V gene's germline CDR1 is MNHEY and CDR2 SMNVEV (reference sequence). With 5 bases clipped from V and 3 bases from J, the junction kept 5 bases outside the gene matches. This CDR3 has 14 residues. The CDR3 region has the DNA TGTGCCAGCAGTCCTTACAGGGGGCTCTACGAGCAGTACTTC. Its translation is CASSPYRGLYEQYF.